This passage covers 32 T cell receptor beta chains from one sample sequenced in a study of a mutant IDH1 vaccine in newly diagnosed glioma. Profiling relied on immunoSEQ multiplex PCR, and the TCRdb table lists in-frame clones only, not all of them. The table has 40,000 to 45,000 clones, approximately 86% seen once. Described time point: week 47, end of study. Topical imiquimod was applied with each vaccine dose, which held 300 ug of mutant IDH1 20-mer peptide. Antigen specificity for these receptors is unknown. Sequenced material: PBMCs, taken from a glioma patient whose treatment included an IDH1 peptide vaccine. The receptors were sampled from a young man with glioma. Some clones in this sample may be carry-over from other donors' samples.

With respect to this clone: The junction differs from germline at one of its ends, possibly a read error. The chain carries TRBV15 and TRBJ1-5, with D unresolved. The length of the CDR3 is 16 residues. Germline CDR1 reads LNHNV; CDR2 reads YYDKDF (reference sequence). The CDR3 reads CATSPDRWVTNHPQHF. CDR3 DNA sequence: TGTGCCACCAGTCCCGATCGGTGGGTGACCAATCATCCCCAGCATTTT. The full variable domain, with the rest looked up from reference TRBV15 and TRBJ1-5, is DAMVIQNPRYQVTQFGKPVTLSCSQTLNHNVMYWYQQKSSQAPKLLFHYYDKDFNNEADTPDNFQSRRPNTSFCFLDIRSPGLGDTAMYLCATSPDRWVTNHPQHFGDGTRLSIL.

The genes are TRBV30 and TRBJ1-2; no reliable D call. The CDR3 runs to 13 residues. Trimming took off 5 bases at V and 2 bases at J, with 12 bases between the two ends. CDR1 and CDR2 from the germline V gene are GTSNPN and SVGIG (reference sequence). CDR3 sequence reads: CAWGPSPNYGYTF. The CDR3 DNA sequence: TGTGCCTGGGGCCCTTCCCCGAACTATGGCTACACCTTC. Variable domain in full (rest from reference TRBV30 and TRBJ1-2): SQTIHQWPATLVQPVGSPLSLECTVEGTSNPNLYWYRQAAGRGLQLLFYSVGIGQISSEVPQNLSASRPQDRQFILSSKKLLLSDSGFYLCAWGPSPNYGYTFGSGTRLTVV.

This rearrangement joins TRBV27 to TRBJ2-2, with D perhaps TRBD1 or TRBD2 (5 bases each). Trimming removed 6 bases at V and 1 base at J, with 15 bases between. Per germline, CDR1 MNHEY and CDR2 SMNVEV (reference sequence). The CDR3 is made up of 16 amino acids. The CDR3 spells CASSPSGTGNTGELFF. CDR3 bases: TGTGCCAGCAGCCCCTCCGGGACGGGGAACACCGGGGAGCTGTTTTTT.

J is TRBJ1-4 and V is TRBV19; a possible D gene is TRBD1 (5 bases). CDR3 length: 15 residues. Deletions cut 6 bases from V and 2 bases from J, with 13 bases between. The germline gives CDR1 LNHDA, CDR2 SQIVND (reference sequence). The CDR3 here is CASRDPGGTNEKLFF. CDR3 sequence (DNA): TGTGCCAGTAGAGACCCCGGGGGTACTAATGAAAAACTGTTTTTT.

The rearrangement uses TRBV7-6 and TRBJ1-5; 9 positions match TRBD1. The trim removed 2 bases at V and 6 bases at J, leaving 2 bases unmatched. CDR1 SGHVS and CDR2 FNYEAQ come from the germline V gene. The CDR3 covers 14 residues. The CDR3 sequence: CASSLRGQGQPQHF. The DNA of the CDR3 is TGTGCCAGCAGCTTAAGGGGACAGGGTCAGCCCCAGCATTTT.

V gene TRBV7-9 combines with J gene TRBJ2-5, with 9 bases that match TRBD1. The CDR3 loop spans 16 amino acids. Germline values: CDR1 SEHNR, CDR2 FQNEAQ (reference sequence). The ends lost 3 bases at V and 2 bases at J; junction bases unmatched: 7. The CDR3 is CASSFPGQGHQETQYF. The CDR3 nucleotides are TGTGCCAGCAGCTTCCCGGGACAGGGACATCAAGAGACCCAGTACTTC.

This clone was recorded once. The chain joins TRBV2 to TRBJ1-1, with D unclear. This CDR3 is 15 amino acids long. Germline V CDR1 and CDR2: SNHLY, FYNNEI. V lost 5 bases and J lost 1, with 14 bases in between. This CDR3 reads CASSPGIEPNTEAFF. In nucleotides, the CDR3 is TGTGCCAGCAGTCCTGGTATCGAACCGAACACTGAAGCTTTCTTT.

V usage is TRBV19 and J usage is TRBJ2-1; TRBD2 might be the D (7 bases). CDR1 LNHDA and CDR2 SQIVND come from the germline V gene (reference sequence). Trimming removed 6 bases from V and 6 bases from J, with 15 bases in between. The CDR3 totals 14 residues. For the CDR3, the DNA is TGTGCCAGTAGGAGAGGGGGGGCAGTCAATGAGCAGTTCTTC. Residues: CASRRGGAVNEQFF.

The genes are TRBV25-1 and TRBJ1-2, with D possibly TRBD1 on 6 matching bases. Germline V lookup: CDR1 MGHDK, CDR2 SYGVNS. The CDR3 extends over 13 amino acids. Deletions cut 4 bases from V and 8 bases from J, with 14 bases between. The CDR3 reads CASSGPVGGGYTF. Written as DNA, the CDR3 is TGTGCCAGCAGTGGCCCTGTTGGGGGCGGCTACACCTTC.

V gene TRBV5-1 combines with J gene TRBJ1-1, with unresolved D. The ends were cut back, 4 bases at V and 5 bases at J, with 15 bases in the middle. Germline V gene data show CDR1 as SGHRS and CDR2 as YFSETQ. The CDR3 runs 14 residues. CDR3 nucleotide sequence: TGCGCCAGCAGCCCGGCGGGAGGAAGGACTGAAGCTTTCTTT. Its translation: CASSPAGGRTEAFF.

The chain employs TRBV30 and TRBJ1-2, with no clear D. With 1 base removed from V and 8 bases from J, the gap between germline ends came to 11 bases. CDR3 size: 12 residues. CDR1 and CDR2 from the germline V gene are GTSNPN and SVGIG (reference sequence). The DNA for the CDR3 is TGTGCCTGGAGTGGGCGCTACGGAGGCTACACCTTC. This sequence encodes CAWSGRYGGYTF.

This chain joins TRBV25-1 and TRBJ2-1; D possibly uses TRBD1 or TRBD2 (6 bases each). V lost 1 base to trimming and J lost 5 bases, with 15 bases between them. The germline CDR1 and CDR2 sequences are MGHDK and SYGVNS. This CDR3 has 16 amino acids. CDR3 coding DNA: TGTGCCAGCAGTGAATCGGGGGCAGGGACACACAATGAGCAGTTCTTC. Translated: CASSESGAGTHNEQFF.

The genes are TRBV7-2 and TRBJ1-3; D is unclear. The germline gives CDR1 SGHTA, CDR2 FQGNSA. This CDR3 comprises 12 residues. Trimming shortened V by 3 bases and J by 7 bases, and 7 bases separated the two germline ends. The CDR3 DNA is TGTGCCAGCAGCTTTTTCATTAACACCATATATTTT. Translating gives CASSFFINTIYF.

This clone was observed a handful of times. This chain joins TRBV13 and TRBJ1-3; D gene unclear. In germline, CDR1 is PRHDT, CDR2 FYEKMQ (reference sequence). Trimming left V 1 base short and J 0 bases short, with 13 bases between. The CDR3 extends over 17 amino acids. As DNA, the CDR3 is TGTGCCAGCAGCTTAGCGGACGTATCCCTCTCTGGAAACACCATATATTTT. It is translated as CASSLADVSLSGNTIYF.

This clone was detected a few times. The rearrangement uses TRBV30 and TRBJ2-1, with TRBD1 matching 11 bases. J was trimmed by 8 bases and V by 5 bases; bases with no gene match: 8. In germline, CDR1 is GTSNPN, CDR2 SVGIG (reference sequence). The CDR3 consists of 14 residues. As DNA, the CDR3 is TGTGCCTGGTATGGACAGGGGGCTGGGGATGAGCAGTTCTTC. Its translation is CAWYGQGAGDEQFF.

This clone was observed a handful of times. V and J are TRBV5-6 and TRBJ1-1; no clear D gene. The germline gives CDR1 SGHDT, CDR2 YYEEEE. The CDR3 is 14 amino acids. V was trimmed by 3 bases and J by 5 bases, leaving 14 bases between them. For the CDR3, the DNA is TGTGCCAGCAGCTCCCGGGTCAGGATGACTGAAGCTTTCTTT. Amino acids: CASSSRVRMTEAFF.

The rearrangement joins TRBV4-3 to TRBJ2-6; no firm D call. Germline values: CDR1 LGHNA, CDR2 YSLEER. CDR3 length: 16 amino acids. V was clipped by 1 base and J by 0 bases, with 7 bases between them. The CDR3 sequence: CASSQALGSGANVLTF. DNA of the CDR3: TGCGCCAGCAGCCAAGCCTTAGGCTCTGGGGCCAACGTCCTGACTTTC.

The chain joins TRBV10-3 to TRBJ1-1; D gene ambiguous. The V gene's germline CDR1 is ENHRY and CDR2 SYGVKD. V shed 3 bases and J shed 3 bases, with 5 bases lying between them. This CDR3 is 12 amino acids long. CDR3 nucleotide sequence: TGTGCCATCAGTGAAGGCTACACTGAAGCTTTCTTT. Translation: CAISEGYTEAFF.

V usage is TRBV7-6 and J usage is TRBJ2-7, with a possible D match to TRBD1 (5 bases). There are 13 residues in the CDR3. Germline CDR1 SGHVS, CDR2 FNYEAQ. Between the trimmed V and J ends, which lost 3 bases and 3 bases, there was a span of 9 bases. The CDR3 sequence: CASSFRGNYEQYF. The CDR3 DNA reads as TGTGCCAGCAGCTTTAGGGGAAACTACGAGCAGTACTTC. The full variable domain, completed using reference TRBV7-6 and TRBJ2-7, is GAGVSQSPRYKVTKRGQDVALRCDPISGHVSLYWYRQALGQGPEFLTYFNYEAQQDKSGLPNDRFSAERPEGSISTLTIQRTEQRDSAMYRCASSFRGNYEQYFGPGTRLTVT.

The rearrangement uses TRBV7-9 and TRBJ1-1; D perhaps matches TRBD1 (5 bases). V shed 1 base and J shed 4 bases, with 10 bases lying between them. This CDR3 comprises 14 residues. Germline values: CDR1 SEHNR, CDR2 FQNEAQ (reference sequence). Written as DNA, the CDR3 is TGTGCCAGCAGCTTAGTAGGCGGGGGCACTGAAGCTTTCTTT. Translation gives CASSLVGGGTEAFF.

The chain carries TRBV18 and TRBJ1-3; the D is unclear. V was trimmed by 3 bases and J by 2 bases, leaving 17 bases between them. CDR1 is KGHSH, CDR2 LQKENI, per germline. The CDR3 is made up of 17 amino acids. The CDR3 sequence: CASSPPGRGFTGNTIYF. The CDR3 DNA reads TGTGCCAGCTCACCTCCGGGTCGGGGATTTACTGGAAACACCATATATTTT.

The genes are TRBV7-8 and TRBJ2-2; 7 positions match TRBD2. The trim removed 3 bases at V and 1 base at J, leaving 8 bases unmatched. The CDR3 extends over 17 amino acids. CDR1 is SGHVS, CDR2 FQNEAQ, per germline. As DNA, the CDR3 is TGTGCCAGCAGCTTGTGGGGTCAGCGGGGGAACACCGGGGAGCTGTTTTTT. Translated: CASSLWGQRGNTGELFF.

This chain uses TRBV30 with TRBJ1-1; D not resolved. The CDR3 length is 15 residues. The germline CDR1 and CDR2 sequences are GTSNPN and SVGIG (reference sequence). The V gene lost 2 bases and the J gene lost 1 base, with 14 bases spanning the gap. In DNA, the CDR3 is TGTGCCTGGAGTCCCTCGGACCGTTCGAACACTGAAGCTTTCTTT. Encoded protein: CAWSPSDRSNTEAFF.

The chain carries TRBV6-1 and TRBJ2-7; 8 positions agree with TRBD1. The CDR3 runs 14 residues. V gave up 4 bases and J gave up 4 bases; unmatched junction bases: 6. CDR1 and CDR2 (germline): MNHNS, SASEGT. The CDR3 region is CASSVDRGGYEQYF. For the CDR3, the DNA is TGTGCCAGCAGTGTCGACAGGGGTGGGTACGAGCAGTACTTC.

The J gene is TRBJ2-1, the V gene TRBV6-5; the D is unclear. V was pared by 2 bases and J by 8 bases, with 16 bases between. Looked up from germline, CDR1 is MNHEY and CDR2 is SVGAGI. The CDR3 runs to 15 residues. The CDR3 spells CASSYRPVKVDEQFF. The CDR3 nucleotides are TGTGCCAGCAGTTACAGACCGGTTAAGGTCGATGAGCAGTTCTTC.

CDR3 nucleotides: TGTGCCACTGGGGCGGGACAGAGCTCCTACGAGCAGTACTTC. Its protein is CATGAGQSSYEQYF. The V and J genes are TRBV19 and TRBJ2-7; D perhaps matches TRBD1 (7 bases). V dropped 10 bases and J dropped 0 bases, with 16 bases sitting between them. The V gene's germline CDR1 is LNHDA and CDR2 SQIVND (reference sequence). The CDR3 consists of 14 residues.

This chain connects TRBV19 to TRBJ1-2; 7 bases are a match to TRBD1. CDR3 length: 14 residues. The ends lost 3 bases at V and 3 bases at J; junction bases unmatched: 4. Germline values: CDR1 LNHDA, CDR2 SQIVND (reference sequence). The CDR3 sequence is CASSIRDSHYGYTF. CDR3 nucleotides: TGTGCCAGTAGTATCCGGGACAGTCACTATGGCTACACCTTC. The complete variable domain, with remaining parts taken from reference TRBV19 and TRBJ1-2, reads DGGITQSPKYLFRKEGQNVTLSCEQNLNHDAMYWYRQDPGQGLRLIYYSQIVNDFQKGDIAEGYSVSREKKESFPLTVTSAQKNPTAFYLCASSIRDSHYGYTFGSGTRLTVV.

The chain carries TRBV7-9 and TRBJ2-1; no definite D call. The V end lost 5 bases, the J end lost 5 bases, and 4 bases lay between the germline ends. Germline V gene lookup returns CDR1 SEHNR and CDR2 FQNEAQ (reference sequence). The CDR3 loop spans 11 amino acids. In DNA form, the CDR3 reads TGTGCCAGCAGCCTAAACAATGAGCAGTTCTTC. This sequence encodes CASSLNNEQFF.

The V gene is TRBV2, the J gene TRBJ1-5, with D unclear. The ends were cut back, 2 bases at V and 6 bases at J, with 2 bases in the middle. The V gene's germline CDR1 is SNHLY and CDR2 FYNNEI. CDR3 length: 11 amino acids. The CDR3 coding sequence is TGTGCCAGCAGTGAAAGTCAGCCCCAGCATTTT. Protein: CASSESQPQHF.

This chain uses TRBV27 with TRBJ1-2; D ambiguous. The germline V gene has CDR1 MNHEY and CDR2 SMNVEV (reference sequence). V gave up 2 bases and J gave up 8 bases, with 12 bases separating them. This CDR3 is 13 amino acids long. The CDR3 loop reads CASSLSRVGGYTF. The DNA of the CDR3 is TGTGCCAGCAGTTTAAGTCGCGTCGGCGGCTACACCTTC.

The CDR3 loop is CASSLTGLQETQYF. The CDR3 DNA is TGTGCCAGCAGCTTAACAGGGCTCCAAGAGACCCAGTACTTC. The chain combines TRBV9 with TRBJ2-5; D might be TRBD1 (6 bases). V lost 4 bases and J lost 1, with 11 bases in between. This CDR3 contains 14 residues. Germline loops: CDR1 SGDLS, CDR2 YYNGEE.

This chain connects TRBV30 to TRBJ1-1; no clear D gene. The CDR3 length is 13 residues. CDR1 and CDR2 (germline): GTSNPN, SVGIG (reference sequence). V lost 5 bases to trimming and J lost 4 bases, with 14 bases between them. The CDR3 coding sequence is TGTGCCTGGTCTACCACCTCATTCACTGAAGCTTTCTTT. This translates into CAWSTTSFTEAFF.